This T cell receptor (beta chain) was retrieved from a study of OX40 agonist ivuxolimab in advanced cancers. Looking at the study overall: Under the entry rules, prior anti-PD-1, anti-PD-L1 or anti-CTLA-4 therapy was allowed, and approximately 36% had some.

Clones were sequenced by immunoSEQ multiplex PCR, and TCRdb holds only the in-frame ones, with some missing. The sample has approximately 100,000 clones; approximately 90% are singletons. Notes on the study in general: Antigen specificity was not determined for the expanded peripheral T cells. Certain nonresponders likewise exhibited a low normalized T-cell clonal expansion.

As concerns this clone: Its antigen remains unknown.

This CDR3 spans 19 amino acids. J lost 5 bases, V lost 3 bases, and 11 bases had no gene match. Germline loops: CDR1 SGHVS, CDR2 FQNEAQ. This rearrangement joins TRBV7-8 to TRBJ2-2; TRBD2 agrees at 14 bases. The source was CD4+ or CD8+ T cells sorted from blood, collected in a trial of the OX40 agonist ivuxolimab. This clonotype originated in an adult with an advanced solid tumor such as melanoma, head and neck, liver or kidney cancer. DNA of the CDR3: TGTGCCAGCAGCTTCCGCGGGACTAGCGGGAGTTTCCGGACCGGGGAGCTGTTTTTT. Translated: CASSFRGTSGSFRTGELFF.